This T cell receptor (beta chain) appears in the sequencing data of a study of blood T cell repertoires in COVID-19. Study-level background: Acute and convalescent COVID-19 samples came from the United States, Italy and Spain.

In the authors' workflow: From reference gene primer amplification, estimates of nucleated cell counts were derived. The repertoire was sequenced with immunoSEQ multiplex PCR; TCRdb's copy has only in-frame clones and lacks some. V, J and clone size were drawn from that table, and D and trimming were deduced from the DNA. The sample includes about 300,000 clones, about four fifths of them seen just once. CDR1 and CDR2 (germline): LNHDA, SQIVND (reference sequence). Trimming pared 5 bases from V and 4 bases from J, leaving 18 bases between. The CDR3 loop spans 16 amino acids. This clonotype originated in a woman aged 45-60 years with acute or convalescent COVID-19. This chain connects TRBV19 to TRBJ2-1, with D perhaps matching TRBD2 (5 bases). The sample was peripheral blood. CDR3 in DNA: TGTGCCAGTAGTGCTAAACTAGAGGTTAGGTACAATGAGCAGTTCTTC. It encodes CASSAKLEVRYNEQFF.